This entry features one T cell receptor beta chain sequence. The data belong to a study of T cells after posttransplantation cyclophosphamide. Measured with immunoSEQ multiplex PCR; TCRdb has only the in-frame clones, and not every one. This sample carries over 5,500 clones, approximately 98% of them seen once, and the ten largest clones take just over 0.5%. Germline V gives CDR1 LNHDA, CDR2 SQIVND (reference sequence). CDR3 length equals 15 residues. J gave up 6 bases and V 5 bases, and 6 bases lay outside the gene matches. The clonotype originates from a young woman in good health and a related stem cell transplant donor. Sequenced: naive CD8+ T cells sorted from PBMCs. The rearrangement joins TRBV19 to TRBJ2-1; 11 bases match TRBD1. The CDR3: CASSPPGTGGNEQFF. CDR3 bases: TGTGCCAGTAGTCCCCCAGGGACAGGGGGCAATGAGCAGTTCTTC.